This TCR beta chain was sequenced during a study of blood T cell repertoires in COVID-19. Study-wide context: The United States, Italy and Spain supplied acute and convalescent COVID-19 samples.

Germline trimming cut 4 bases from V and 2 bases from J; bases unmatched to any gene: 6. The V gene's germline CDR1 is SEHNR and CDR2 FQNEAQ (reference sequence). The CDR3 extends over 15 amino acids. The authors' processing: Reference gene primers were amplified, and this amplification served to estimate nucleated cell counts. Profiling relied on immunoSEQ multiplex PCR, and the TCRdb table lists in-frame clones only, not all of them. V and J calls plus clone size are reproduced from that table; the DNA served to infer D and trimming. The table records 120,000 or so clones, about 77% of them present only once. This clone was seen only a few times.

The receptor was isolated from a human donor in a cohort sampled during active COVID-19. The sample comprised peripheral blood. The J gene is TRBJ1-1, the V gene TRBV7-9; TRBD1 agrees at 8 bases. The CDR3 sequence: CASSSDRAFNTEAFF. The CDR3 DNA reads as TGTGCCAGCAGCTCGGACAGGGCCTTTAACACTGAAGCTTTCTTT. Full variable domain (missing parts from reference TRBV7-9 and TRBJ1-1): DTGVSQNPRHKITKRGQNVTFRCDPISEHNRLYWYRQTLGQGPEFLTYFQNEAQLEKSRLLSDRFSAERPKGSFSTLEIQRTEQGDSAMYLCASSSDRAFNTEAFFGQGTRLTVV.